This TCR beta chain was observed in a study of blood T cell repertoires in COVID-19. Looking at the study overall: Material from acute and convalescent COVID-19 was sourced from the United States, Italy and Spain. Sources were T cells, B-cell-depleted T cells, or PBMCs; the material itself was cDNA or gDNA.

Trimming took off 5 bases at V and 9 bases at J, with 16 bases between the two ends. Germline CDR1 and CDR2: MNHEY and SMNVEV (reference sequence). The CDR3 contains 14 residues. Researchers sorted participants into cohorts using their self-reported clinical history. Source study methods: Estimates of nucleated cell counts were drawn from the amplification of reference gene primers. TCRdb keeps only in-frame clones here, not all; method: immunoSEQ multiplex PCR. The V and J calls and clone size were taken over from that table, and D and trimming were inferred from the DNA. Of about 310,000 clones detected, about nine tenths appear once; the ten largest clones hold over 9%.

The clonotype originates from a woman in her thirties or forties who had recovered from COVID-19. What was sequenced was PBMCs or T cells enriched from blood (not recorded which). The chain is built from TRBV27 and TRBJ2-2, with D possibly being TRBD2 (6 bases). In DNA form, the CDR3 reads TGTGCCAGCAGTCCTTCGGGGGAAGACCGGGAGCTGTTTTTT. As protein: CASSPSGEDRELFF.